This T cell receptor (beta chain) is drawn from a study of OX40 agonist ivuxolimab in advanced cancers. Turning to the study itself: Patients were under 90% male with ages roughly 23 to 79, mean 60.

Germline-derived CDR1 and CDR2 are SGHTA and FQGTGA. Trimming cost V 5 bases and J 2 bases, with 9 bases left between them. The CDR3 is 14 amino acids. Method: immunoSEQ multiplex PCR; TCRdb's copy keeps in-frame clones and lacks some. The sample holds around 70,000 clones, around nine tenths seen once. This chain connects TRBV7-3 to TRBJ2-2; no clear D. Sequences were derived from CD4+ or CD8+ T cells sorted from blood, sampled in a trial of the OX40 agonist ivuxolimab. The TCR originated in an adult with an advanced solid tumor such as melanoma, head and neck, liver or kidney cancer. CDR3 coding DNA: TGTGCCAGCAGCCCTAATAGTAACACCGGGGAGCTGTTTTTT. It specifies CASSPNSNTGELFF.